This passage covers 29 T cell receptor beta chains from one sample sequenced in a study of blood T cell repertoires in COVID-19. Measured with immunoSEQ multiplex PCR; TCRdb has only the in-frame clones, and not every one. The sample yields under 20,000 clones, 85% to 90% seen once. Input material: peripheral blood. The receptors originated from a man aged 60 to 75 with acute or convalescent COVID-19.

The chain is built from TRBV6-6 and TRBJ2-1; 8 bases are a match to TRBD1. The CDR3 consists of 16 residues. Germline trimming cut 5 bases from V and 6 bases from J; bases unmatched to any gene: 12. CDR1 is MNHNY and CDR2 is SVGAGI in the germline V gene (reference sequence). The CDR3 protein is CASSPPTGERLNEQFF. CDR3 DNA sequence: TGTGCCAGCAGTCCACCGACAGGGGAAAGGCTCAATGAGCAGTTCTTC.

The V gene is TRBV7-8, the J gene TRBJ2-3, with 8 bases fitting TRBD1. This CDR3 is built from 17 residues. J was trimmed by 3 bases and V by 4 bases; bases with no gene match: 12. The germline gives CDR1 SGHVS, CDR2 FQNEAQ. The CDR3 DNA sequence: TGTGCCAGCAGCTGGCAAACCTGGACAGGGAAAACAGATACGCAGTATTTT. Protein product: CASSWQTWTGKTDTQYF.

The J gene is TRBJ2-1, the V gene TRBV9; TRBD2 matches at 8 bases. This CDR3 contains 15 residues. The germline V gene encodes CDR1 SGDLS and CDR2 YYNGEE. The V segment lost 3 bases and the J segment 8 bases; nucleotides outside the gene matches: 10. The CDR3 DNA reads TGTGCCAGCAGCGCCCCGACTAGCGTGAGGGATGAGCAGTTCTTC. It specifies CASSAPTSVRDEQFF.

DNA of the CDR3: TGTGCCAGCTCAGCTAATCAAGAGACCCAGTACTTC. This gives the protein CASSANQETQYF. This chain joins TRBV18 and TRBJ2-5; D is undetermined. The CDR3 is 12 residues long. V lost 5 bases and J lost 2, with 6 bases in between. CDR1 KGHSH and CDR2 LQKENI come from the germline V gene.

V gene TRBV25-1 combines with J gene TRBJ2-6; D might be TRBD1 (6 bases). CDR1 and CDR2 (germline): MGHDK, SYGVNS. This CDR3 is built from 18 residues. V lost 10 bases and J 1 base, leaving 23 bases between the germline ends. CDR3 amino acids: CATLGRQEHESGANVLTF. The CDR3 DNA follows: TGTGCCACCCTGGGCCGACAGGAGCACGAGTCTGGGGCCAACGTCCTGACTTTC.

The chain uses TRBV29-1 and TRBJ1-4; 8 nucleotides agree with TRBD1. This CDR3 is built from 14 residues. Per germline, CDR1 SQVTM and CDR2 ANQGSEA. V lost 5 bases and J lost 6; bases outside the gene matches: 8. The CDR3 reads CSVRRQGLDEKLFF. CDR3 in DNA: TGCAGCGTTAGACGACAGGGGTTAGATGAAAAACTGTTTTTT.

The chain is built from TRBV6-6 and TRBJ2-7; no clear D gene. Between the trimmed V and J ends, which lost 8 bases and 1 base, there was a span of 18 bases. The CDR3 runs 15 residues. The germline gives CDR1 MNHNY, CDR2 SVGAGI (reference sequence). The CDR3 spells CASARVETGSYEQYF. DNA of the CDR3: TGTGCCAGCGCACGAGTTGAGACCGGGTCCTACGAGCAGTACTTC.

The chain links TRBV7-3 to TRBJ1-4, with D unclear. Trimming took off 3 bases at V and 7 bases at J, with 3 bases between the two ends. CDR1 is SGHTA, CDR2 FQGTGA, per germline. The CDR3 is made up of 11 amino acids. CDR3 DNA sequence: TGTGCCAGCAGCTTCGGTGAAAAACTGTTTTTT. Protein product: CASSFGEKLFF.

This CDR3 is CASSLGGTLNTEAFF. CDR3 in DNA: TGCGCCAGCAGCTTGGGTGGGACTTTGAACACTGAAGCTTTCTTT. The chain has TRBV5-1 and TRBJ1-1; tentatively, D is TRBD1 (5 bases). The length of the CDR3 is 15 residues. From germline, CDR1 is SGHRS and CDR2 YFSETQ. V lost 0 bases and J lost 0, with 9 bases in between.

CDR3 protein: CASSPSGGASNEQFF. In nucleotides, the CDR3 is TGTGCCAGCAGTCCTAGCGGGGGGGCGAGTAATGAGCAGTTCTTC. The chain carries TRBV6-5 and TRBJ2-1; the match to TRBD2 covers 12 bases. The CDR3 covers 15 residues. V was clipped by 5 bases and J by 7 bases; unmatched bases: 6. CDR1 and CDR2 from the germline V gene are MNHEY and SVGAGI.

The chain is built from TRBV5-1 and TRBJ1-2, with TRBD1 matching over 10 bases. The V gene end was trimmed by 1 base and the J gene end by 7 bases; junction bases not matched to a gene: 13. The CDR3 contains 17 residues. CDR1 is SGHRS and CDR2 is YFSETQ in the germline V gene. The CDR3 DNA reads TGCGCCAGCAGCTTGTCCGGGACAGGGGCCGCGTGGCTTGGCTACACCTTC. Protein sequence: CASSLSGTGAAWLGYTF.

V usage is TRBV10-3 and J usage is TRBJ2-7; perhaps TRBD2 as D (5 bases). The CDR3 spans 14 residues. Germline CDR1 reads ENHRY; CDR2 reads SYGVKD. The ends were cut back, 6 bases at V and 3 bases at J, with 15 bases in the middle. The CDR3 DNA sequence: TGTGCCATCAGGAGGGCAGCAGAGAACTACGAGCAGTACTTC. Amino acid sequence: CAIRRAAENYEQYF.

The V call is TRBV6-5, the J call TRBJ2-2, with a possible D match to TRBD2 (5 bases). Trimming pared 2 bases from V and 2 bases from J, leaving 12 bases between. From germline, CDR1 is MNHEY and CDR2 SVGAGI. This CDR3 region has 16 residues. The CDR3 nucleotides read TGTGCCAGCAGTTACATTCGTAGGACTAACACCGGGGAGCTGTTTTTT. Protein product: CASSYIRRTNTGELFF.

The chain joins TRBV7-3 to TRBJ2-1; TRBD1 might be the D (5 bases). Germline V gene sequence: CDR1 SGHTA, CDR2 FQGTGA. V dropped 5 bases and J dropped 8 bases, with 19 bases sitting between them. The CDR3 consists of 15 residues. The CDR3 here is CASSQTGVPRYEQFF. The CDR3 DNA sequence: TGTGCCAGCAGCCAAACAGGTGTCCCCAGGTATGAGCAGTTCTTC.

The CDR3 is CASSPLYSGTALLGPGELFF. CDR3 in DNA: TGTGCCAGTAGTCCCCTCTACTCCGGGACAGCACTTCTAGGCCCCGGGGAGCTGTTTTTT. This rearrangement joins TRBV19 to TRBJ2-2; TRBD1 agrees at 7 bases. The germline gives CDR1 LNHDA, CDR2 SQIVND (reference sequence). V was pared by 5 bases and J by 6 bases, with 24 bases of the junction left unmatched. The CDR3 is 20 residues long.

The chain joins TRBV13 to TRBJ2-3; 7 bases are a match to TRBD2. The CDR3 contains 13 residues. Losses at the gene ends were 3 bases for V and 3 bases for J; bases not matched to a gene: 0. Germline V lookup: CDR1 PRHDT, CDR2 FYEKMQ (reference sequence). The CDR3 here is CASSLRGTDTQYF. CDR3 nucleotides: TGTGCCAGCAGCTTGCGGGGGACAGATACGCAGTATTTT.

The chain recombines TRBV24-1 with TRBJ2-7; unclear D gene. The CDR3 has 13 amino acids. V was clipped by 4 bases and J by 5 bases, with 11 bases between them. The V gene's germline CDR1 is KGHDR and CDR2 SFDVKD. The CDR3 coding sequence is TGTGCCACCAGTGACCCTAATACCAACGAGCAGTACTTC. Its translation: CATSDPNTNEQYF.

V and J are TRBV9 and TRBJ2-5, with 9 bases matching TRBD2. The CDR3 extends over 14 amino acids. Germline loops: CDR1 SGDLS, CDR2 YYNGEE. V gave up 7 bases and J gave up 1 base; unmatched junction bases: 5. The CDR3 DNA reads as TGTGCCAGCTCGGCGGGAGGGCCCCAAGAGACCCAGTACTTC. This translates into CASSAGGPQETQYF. The full variable domain, completed using reference TRBV9 and TRBJ2-5, is DSGVTQTPKHLITATGQRVTLRCSPRSGDLSVYWYQQSLDQGLQFLIQYYNGEERAKGNILERFSAQQFPDLHSELNLSSLELGDSALYFCASSAGGPQETQYFGPGTRLLVL.

V and J are TRBV11-2 and TRBJ1-5; 7 bases line up with TRBD1. V gave up 5 bases and J gave up 4 bases; unmatched junction bases: 8. The CDR3 has 15 amino acids. Germline values: CDR1 SGHAT, CDR2 FQNNGV. The CDR3 spells CASSAGDSSNQPQHF. DNA for the CDR3: TGTGCCAGCAGCGCCGGGGACAGCTCAAATCAGCCCCAGCATTTT.

V gene TRBV25-1 combines with J gene TRBJ1-4; 7 bases line up with TRBD1. The germline gives CDR1 MGHDK, CDR2 SYGVNS. The CDR3 length is 15 residues. V shed 6 bases, J shed 3 bases, and the junction held 7 bases outside the gene matches. CDR3 in DNA: TGTGCCAGCAGGACCCGACAGGGTTCTAATGAAAAACTGTTTTTT. Amino acid sequence: CASRTRQGSNEKLFF.

The chain links TRBV5-4 to TRBJ2-1, with D possibly matching TRBD2 (5 bases). CDR3 length equals 13 residues. Trimming pared 0 bases from V and 8 bases from J, leaving 9 bases between. Germline CDR1 is SGHNT and CDR2 is YYREEE (reference sequence). In DNA form, the CDR3 reads TGTGCCAGCAGCTTGGCGAGGGCGGATGAGCAGTTCTTC. It translates to CASSLARADEQFF.

The chain links TRBV20-1 to TRBJ1-2, with a possible D match to TRBD1 (6 bases). The CDR3 extends over 11 amino acids. With 4 bases removed from V and 8 bases from J, the gap between germline ends came to 11 bases. CDR1 DFQATT and CDR2 SNEGSKA come from the germline V gene (reference sequence). The CDR3, as DNA: TGCAGTGCTACCATTCAGGGGGGCTACACCTTC. Amino acids: CSATIQGGYTF.

V gene TRBV19 combines with J gene TRBJ2-3; TRBD1 matches at 7 bases. Germline V gene lookup returns CDR1 LNHDA and CDR2 SQIVND (reference sequence). After removal of 6 bases from V and 5 bases from J, the junction contained 17 bases not matched to a gene. The CDR3 is made up of 17 amino acids. CDR3 sequence reads: CASRAAGGRLNRDTQYF. The CDR3 DNA reads TGTGCCAGTAGGGCGGCAGGGGGTCGCCTTAATCGAGATACGCAGTATTTT.

In this sample, this clone turned up a few times. The chain couples TRBV3-1 (or the pseudogene TRBV3-2) to TRBJ1-6; D gene uncertain. Per germline, CDR1 LGHDT and CDR2 YNNKEL (reference sequence). CDR3 length: 13 residues. V was shortened by 4 bases and J by 11 bases, with 12 bases between the two germline ends. CDR3 sequence reads: CASSPTTSTPLHF. The CDR3 DNA sequence: TGTGCCAGCAGCCCGACGACATCAACACCCCTCCACTTT.

This clone was seen just once. Here the CDR3 reads CASSQGGTSEGPVYEQYF. CDR3 nucleotide sequence: TGCGCCAGCAGCCAAGGAGGGACATCCGAAGGTCCAGTTTACGAGCAGTACTTC. The gene calls are TRBV4-1 and TRBJ2-7; D is perhaps TRBD1 (6 bases). V was shortened by 1 base and J by 4 bases, with 23 bases between the two germline ends. Germline assignment: CDR1 MGHRA and CDR2 YSYEKL. The CDR3 spans 18 residues.

This clone is a singleton in its sample. The V gene is TRBV6-5, the J gene TRBJ2-4; TRBD1 matches at 10 bases. With 11 bases clipped from V and 10 bases from J, the junction kept 17 bases outside the gene matches. The CDR3 is made up of 15 amino acids. The germline V gene has CDR1 MNHEY and CDR2 SVGAGI. This CDR3 is CALERRDRGPLIQYF. CDR3 bases: TGTGCCCTTGAGCGGAGGGACAGGGGTCCACTAATTCAGTACTTC.

This CDR3 is CASSLGASNTEAFF. The DNA of the CDR3 is TGTGCCAGCAGCTTGGGGGCATCGAACACTGAAGCTTTCTTT. The V gene is TRBV5-4, the J gene TRBJ1-1; D unclear. The CDR3 loop spans 14 amino acids. V dropped 0 bases and J dropped 1 base, with 7 bases sitting between them. Germline V gene sequence: CDR1 SGHNT, CDR2 YYREEE (reference sequence).

This chain uses TRBV9 with TRBJ2-5, with D tentatively TRBD2 (7 bases). The CDR3 extends over 15 amino acids. Germline V lookup: CDR1 SGDLS, CDR2 YYNGEE. Trimming left V 0 bases short and J 4 bases short, with 13 bases between. The CDR3 sequence is CASSVASGGRETQYF. CDR3 sequence (DNA): TGTGCCAGCAGCGTAGCATCGGGGGGCAGAGAGACCCAGTACTTC.

This sequence joins TRBV6-5 and TRBJ2-7; 7 positions agree with TRBD2. Germline CDR1 reads MNHEY; CDR2 reads SVGAGI. The CDR3 extends over 14 amino acids. V was clipped by 4 bases and J by 2 bases; unmatched bases: 5. CDR3 bases: TGTGCCAGCAGTTCGTCGAGCGGGGCCTACGAGCAGTACTTC. Protein: CASSSSSGAYEQYF.